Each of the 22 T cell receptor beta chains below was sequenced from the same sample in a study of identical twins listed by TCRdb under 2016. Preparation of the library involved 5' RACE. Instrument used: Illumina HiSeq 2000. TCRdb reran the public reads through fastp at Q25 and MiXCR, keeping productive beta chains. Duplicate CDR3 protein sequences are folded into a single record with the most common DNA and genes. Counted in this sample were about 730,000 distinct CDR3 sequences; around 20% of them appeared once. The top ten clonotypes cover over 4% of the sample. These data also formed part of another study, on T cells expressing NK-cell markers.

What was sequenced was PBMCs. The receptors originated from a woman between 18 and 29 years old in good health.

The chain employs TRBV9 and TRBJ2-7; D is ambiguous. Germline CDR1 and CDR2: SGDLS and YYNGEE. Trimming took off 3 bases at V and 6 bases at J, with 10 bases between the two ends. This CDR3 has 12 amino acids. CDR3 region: CASSGVVGEQYF. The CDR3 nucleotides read TGTGCCAGCAGCGGGGTAGTCGGCGAGCAGTACTTC.

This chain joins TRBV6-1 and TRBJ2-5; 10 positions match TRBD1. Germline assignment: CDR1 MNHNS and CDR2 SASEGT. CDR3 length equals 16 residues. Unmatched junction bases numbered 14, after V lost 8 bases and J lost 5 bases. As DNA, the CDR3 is TGTGCCAGCCAGGGGACAGGGGCTTATAGACGGGAGACCCAGTACTTC. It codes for CASQGTGAYRRETQYF.

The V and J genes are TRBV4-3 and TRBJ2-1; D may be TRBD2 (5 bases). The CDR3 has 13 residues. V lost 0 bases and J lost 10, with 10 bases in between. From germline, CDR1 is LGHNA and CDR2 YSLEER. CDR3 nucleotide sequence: TGCGCCAGCAGCCAAGATTATGGCGGGGAGCAGTTCTTC. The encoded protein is CASSQDYGGEQFF.

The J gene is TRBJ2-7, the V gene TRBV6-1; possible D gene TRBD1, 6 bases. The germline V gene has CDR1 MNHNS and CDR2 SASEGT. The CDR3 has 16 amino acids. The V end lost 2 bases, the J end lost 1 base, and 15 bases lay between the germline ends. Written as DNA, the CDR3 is TGTGCCAGCAGTGAACCCAGGGGTTGGTTTTCCTACGAGCAGTACTTC. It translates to CASSEPRGWFSYEQYF.

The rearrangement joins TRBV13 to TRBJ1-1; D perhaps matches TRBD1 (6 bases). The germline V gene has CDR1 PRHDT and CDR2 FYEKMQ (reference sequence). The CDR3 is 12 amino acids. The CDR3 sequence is CAGGGLNTEAFF. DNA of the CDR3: TGTGCTGGGGGGGGCTTGAACACTGAAGCTTTCTTT.

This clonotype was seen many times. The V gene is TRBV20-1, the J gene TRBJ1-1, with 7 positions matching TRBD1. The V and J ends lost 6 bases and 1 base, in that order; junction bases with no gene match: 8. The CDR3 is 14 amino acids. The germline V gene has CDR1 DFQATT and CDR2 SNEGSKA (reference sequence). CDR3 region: CSAQPHRGNTEAFF. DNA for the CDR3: TGCAGTGCCCAACCCCACAGGGGGAACACTGAAGCTTTCTTT.

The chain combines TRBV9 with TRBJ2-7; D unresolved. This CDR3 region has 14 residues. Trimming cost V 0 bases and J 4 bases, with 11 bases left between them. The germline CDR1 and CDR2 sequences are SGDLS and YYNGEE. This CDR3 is CASSVAQGPYEQYF. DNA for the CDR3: TGTGCCAGCAGCGTAGCTCAAGGGCCTTACGAGCAGTACTTC.

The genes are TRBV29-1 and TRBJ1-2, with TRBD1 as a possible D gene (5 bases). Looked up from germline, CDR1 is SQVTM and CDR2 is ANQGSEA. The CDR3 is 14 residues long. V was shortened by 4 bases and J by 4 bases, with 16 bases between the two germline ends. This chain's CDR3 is CSVVSTGQGYGYTF. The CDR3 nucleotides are TGCAGCGTTGTTAGTACGGGGCAGGGCTATGGCTACACCTTC.

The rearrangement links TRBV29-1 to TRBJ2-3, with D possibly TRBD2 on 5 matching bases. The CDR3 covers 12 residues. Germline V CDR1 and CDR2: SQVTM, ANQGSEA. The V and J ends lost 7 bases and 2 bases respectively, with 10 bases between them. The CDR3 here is CSAAGLTDTQYF. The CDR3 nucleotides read TGCAGCGCGGCGGGCCTCACAGATACGCAGTATTTT.

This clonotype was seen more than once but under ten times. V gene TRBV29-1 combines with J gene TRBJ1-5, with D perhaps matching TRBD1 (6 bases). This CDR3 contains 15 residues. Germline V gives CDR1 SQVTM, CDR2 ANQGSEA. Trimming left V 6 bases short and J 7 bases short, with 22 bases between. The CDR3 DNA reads TGCAGCGTGACTCTACCCGGGGGGGCCGACCAGCCCCAGCATTTT. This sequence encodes CSVTLPGGADQPQHF.

The CDR3 region has the DNA TGTGCCAGCTCACCCCAAGGGACCTGGGGAGAAAAACTGTTTTTT. It is translated as CASSPQGTWGEKLFF. The chain employs TRBV18 and TRBJ1-4, with a weak D call TRBD1 (5 bases). Germline CDR1 reads KGHSH; CDR2 reads LQKENI. The germline V and J ends were trimmed by 3 bases and 8 bases, with 16 bases remaining between them. The CDR3 sequence is 15 residues long.

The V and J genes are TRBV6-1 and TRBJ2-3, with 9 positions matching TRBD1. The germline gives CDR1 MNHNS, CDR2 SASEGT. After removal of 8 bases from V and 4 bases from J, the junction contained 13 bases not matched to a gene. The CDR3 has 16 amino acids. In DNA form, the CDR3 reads TGTGCCAGCCATGGGGGGCGGGACAGGGCGCCAGATACGCAGTATTTT. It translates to CASHGGRDRAPDTQYF.

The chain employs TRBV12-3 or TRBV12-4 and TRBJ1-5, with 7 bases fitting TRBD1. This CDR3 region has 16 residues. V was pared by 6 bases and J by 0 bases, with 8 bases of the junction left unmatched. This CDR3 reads CASRLGTAYSNQPQHF. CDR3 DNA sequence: TGTGCCAGCAGGCTAGGGACAGCTTATAGCAATCAGCCCCAGCATTTT.

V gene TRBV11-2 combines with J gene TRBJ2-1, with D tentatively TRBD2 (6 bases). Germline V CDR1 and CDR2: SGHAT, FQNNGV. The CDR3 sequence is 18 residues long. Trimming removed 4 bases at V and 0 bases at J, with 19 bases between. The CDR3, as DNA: TGTGCCAGCAGCTACCGAGGAGGGGCGGAGATCTCCTACAATGAGCAGTTCTTC. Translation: CASSYRGGAEISYNEQFF.

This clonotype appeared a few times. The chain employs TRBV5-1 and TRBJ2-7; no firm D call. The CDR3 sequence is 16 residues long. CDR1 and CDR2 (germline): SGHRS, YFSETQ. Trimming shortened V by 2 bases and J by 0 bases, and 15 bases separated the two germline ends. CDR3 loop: CASSLRSAANSYEQYF. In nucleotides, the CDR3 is TGCGCCAGCAGCTTACGGAGCGCTGCCAACTCCTACGAGCAGTACTTC.

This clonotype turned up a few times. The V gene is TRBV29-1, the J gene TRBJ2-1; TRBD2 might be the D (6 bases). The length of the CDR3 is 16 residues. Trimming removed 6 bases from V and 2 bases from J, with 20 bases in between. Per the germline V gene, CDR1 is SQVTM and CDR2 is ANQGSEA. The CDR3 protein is CSVTPPYGGTYNEQFF. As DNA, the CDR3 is TGCAGCGTGACCCCCCCTTACGGGGGAACCTACAATGAGCAGTTCTTC.

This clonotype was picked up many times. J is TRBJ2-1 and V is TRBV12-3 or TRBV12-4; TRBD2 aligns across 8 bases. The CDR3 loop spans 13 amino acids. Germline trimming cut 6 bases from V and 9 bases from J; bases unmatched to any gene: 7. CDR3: CASRSGGGGEQFF. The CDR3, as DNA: TGTGCCAGCAGAAGCGGGGGCGGGGGTGAGCAGTTCTTC.

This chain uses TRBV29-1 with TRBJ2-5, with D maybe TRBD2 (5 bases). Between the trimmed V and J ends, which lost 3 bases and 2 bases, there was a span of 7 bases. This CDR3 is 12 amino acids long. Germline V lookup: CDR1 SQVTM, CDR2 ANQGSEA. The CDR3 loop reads CSVERRQETQYF. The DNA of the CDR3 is TGCAGCGTTGAGAGGAGGCAAGAGACCCAGTACTTC.

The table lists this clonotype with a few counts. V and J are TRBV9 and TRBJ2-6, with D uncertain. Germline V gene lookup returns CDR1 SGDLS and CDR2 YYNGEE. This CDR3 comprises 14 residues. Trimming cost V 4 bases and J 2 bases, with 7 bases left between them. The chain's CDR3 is CASSRITGANVLTF. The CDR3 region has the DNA TGTGCCAGCAGCCGAATAACTGGGGCCAACGTCCTGACTTTC.

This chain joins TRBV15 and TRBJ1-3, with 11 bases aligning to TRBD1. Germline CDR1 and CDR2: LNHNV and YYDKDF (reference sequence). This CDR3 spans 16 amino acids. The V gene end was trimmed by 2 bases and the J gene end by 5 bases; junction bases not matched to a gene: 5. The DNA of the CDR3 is TGTGCCACCAGCAGACCCGGACAGGGGGCACGAAACACCATATATTTT. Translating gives CATSRPGQGARNTIYF.

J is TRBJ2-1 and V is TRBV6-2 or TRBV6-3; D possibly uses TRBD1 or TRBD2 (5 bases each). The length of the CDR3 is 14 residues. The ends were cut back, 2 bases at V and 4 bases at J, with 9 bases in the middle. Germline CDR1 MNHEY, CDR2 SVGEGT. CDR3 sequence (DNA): TGTGCCAGCAGTTACGCAGGGAGTTACAATGAGCAGTTCTTC. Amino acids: CASSYAGSYNEQFF.

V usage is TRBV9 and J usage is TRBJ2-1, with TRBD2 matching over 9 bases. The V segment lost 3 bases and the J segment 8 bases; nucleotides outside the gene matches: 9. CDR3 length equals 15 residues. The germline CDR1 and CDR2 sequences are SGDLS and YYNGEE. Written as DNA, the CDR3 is TGTGCCAGCAGCGGGACGAGCGGGGGGTTAGATGAGCAGTTCTTC. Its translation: CASSGTSGGLDEQFF.